These 23 T cell receptor beta chains were sequenced from one sample in a study of control samples from healthy donors and cancer patients. Profiling relied on immunoSEQ multiplex PCR, and the TCRdb table lists in-frame clones only, not all of them. The table lists some 120,000 clones, around 87% of them singletons. Specimen: blood. Receptors originate from a man aged 55 to 70 in good health.

The chain has TRBV5-6 and TRBJ2-2, with 7 nucleotides matching TRBD2. Germline V gene data show CDR1 as SGHDT and CDR2 as YYEEEE. The V gene end was trimmed by 4 bases and the J gene end by 4 bases; junction bases not matched to a gene: 7. The CDR3 consists of 15 residues. CDR3 sequence: CASSRGRGGTGELFF. Here the CDR3 DNA reads TGTGCCAGCAGCAGAGGGAGGGGTGGCACCGGGGAGCTGTTTTTT.

J is TRBJ2-7 and V is TRBV6-5; D is undetermined. V lost 4 bases and J lost 2, with 9 bases in between. The germline gives CDR1 MNHEY, CDR2 SVGAGI. This CDR3 comprises 13 residues. CDR3 nucleotides: TGTGCCAGCAGTTTGACGTCCGCCTACGAGCAGTACTTC. The encoded protein is CASSLTSAYEQYF.

This chain connects TRBV7-9 to TRBJ2-7; 7 positions agree with TRBD1. The germline CDR1 and CDR2 sequences are SEHNR and FQNEAQ (reference sequence). J lost 3 bases, V lost 3 bases, and 5 bases had no gene match. The CDR3 sequence is 14 residues long. DNA for the CDR3: TGTGCCAGCAGCTTTGGGACAGTAATCTACGAGCAGTACTTC. As protein: CASSFGTVIYEQYF.

CDR3 bases: TGTGCCAGCAGCACCCGGACAGAAGGCTTGAGCACTGAAGCTTTCTTT. It codes for CASSTRTEGLSTEAFF. This chain joins TRBV11-2 and TRBJ1-1; TRBD1 might be the D (6 bases). Between the trimmed V and J ends, which lost 5 bases and 4 bases, there was a span of 20 bases. The germline V gene encodes CDR1 SGHAT and CDR2 FQNNGV. This CDR3 contains 16 residues.

This clone was seen more than once but under ten times. The CDR3 spells CASSFSGGSQETQYF. The DNA of the CDR3 is TGTGCCAGCAGCTTTAGCGGGGGTTCCCAAGAGACCCAGTACTTC. The rearrangement uses TRBV7-3 and TRBJ2-5; 9 nucleotides agree with TRBD2. The CDR3 consists of 15 residues. Germline CDR1 is SGHTA and CDR2 is FQGTGA. V trimming: 3 bases; J trimming: 1 base; junction bases outside the gene matches: 3. The variable domain in full, completed from reference TRBV7-3 and TRBJ2-5, reads GAGVSQTPSNKVTEKGKYVELRCDPISGHTALYWYRQSLGQGPEFLIYFQGTGAADDSGLPNDRFFAVRPEGSVSTLKIQRTERGDSAVYLCASSFSGGSQETQYFGPGTRLLVL.

The CDR3 spells CASSQEAGGHGYTF. The DNA for the CDR3 is TGTGCCAGCAGCCAAGAGGCAGGGGGCCATGGCTACACCTTC. The chain uses TRBV3-1 (or the pseudogene TRBV3-2) and TRBJ1-2; 8 positions match TRBD1. Trimming at V came to 0 bases and at J to 6 bases, leaving 3 bases not matched to a gene. CDR1 is LGHDT, CDR2 YNNKEL, per germline (reference sequence). The CDR3 sequence is 14 residues long.

The V call is TRBV28, the J call TRBJ1-2, with D unresolved. The germline V and J ends were trimmed by 9 bases and 2 bases, with 13 bases remaining between them. Germline CDR1 reads MDHEN; CDR2 reads SYDVKM. This CDR3 region has 13 residues. Written as DNA, the CDR3 is TGTGCCAGTTCTAGTGACTCAAACTATGGCTACACCTTC. Protein product: CASSSDSNYGYTF.

The V gene is TRBV5-1, the J gene TRBJ2-4; 7 bases fit TRBD1. CDR3 length: 16 residues. J gave up 0 bases and V 0 bases, and 3 bases lay outside the gene matches. The germline V gene has CDR1 SGHRS and CDR2 YFSETQ. This chain's CDR3 is CASSLGDRLAKNIQYF. CDR3 DNA sequence: TGCGCCAGCAGCTTGGGGGACAGACTAGCCAAAAACATTCAGTACTTC.

The chain couples TRBV24-1 to TRBJ1-5; D uncertain. The germline gives CDR1 KGHDR, CDR2 SFDVKD. V was trimmed by 5 bases and J by 7 bases, leaving 11 bases between them. The CDR3 sequence is 13 residues long. The CDR3 DNA reads as TGTGCCACCAGTGTGGGCCCAGGCCAGCCCCAGCATTTT. Its translation is CATSVGPGQPQHF.

The chain recombines TRBV28 with TRBJ2-3, with D unresolved. CDR3 length: 13 amino acids. CDR1 and CDR2 from the germline V gene are MDHEN and SYDVKM. The V and J ends lost 4 bases and 8 bases respectively, with 13 bases between them. This CDR3 is CASSSEVPVTQYF. Written as DNA, the CDR3 is TGTGCCAGCAGTTCAGAGGTTCCGGTTACGCAGTATTTT.

The V and J genes are TRBV7-2 and TRBJ2-4; maybe TRBD2 (5 bases). There are 16 residues in the CDR3. V lost 1 base and J lost 0, with 10 bases in between. Germline values: CDR1 SGHTA, CDR2 FQGNSA. This CDR3 is CASSLDGGLAKNIQYF. The CDR3 DNA is TGTGCCAGCAGCTTAGATGGTGGACTAGCCAAAAACATTCAGTACTTC.

The chain carries TRBV2 and TRBJ2-7; 12 positions match TRBD2. This CDR3 is built from 18 residues. CDR1 and CDR2 from the germline V gene are SNHLY and FYNNEI. V shed 6 bases, J shed 0 bases, and the junction held 12 bases outside the gene matches. CDR3 protein: CASRPPTSGGFPSYEQYF. DNA for the CDR3: TGTGCCAGCAGGCCACCGACTAGCGGGGGATTCCCCTCCTACGAGCAGTACTTC.

The CDR3 DNA sequence: TGTGCCAGCAGCACGACTAGCGGGGCCTACAATGAGCAGTTCTTC. Protein product: CASSTTSGAYNEQFF. The J gene is TRBJ2-1, the V gene TRBV11-2; 11 bases agree with TRBD2. J lost 2 bases, V lost 5 bases, and 2 bases had no gene match. The germline gives CDR1 SGHAT, CDR2 FQNNGV. There are 15 residues in the CDR3.

CDR3: CASSSSTWTGNYGYTF. CDR3 bases: TGTGCCAGCAGCTCCTCGACTTGGACAGGGAACTATGGCTACACCTTC. The chain employs TRBV7-9 and TRBJ1-2; TRBD1 agrees at 8 bases. Germline-derived CDR1 and CDR2 are SEHNR and FQNEAQ (reference sequence). The junction had 9 bases not matched to a gene; V was cut back by 4 bases and J by 2 bases. CDR3 size: 16 residues. Based on the CDR3 plus reference TRBV7-9 and TRBJ1-2, the full variable domain is DTGVSQNPRHKITKRGQNVTFRCDPISEHNRLYWYRQTLGQGPEFLTYFQNEAQLEKSRLLSDRFSAERPKGSFSTLEIQRTEQGDSAMYLCASSSSTWTGNYGYTFGSGTRLTVV.

The V and J genes are TRBV5-8 and TRBJ1-2, with 7 bases that match TRBD1. This CDR3 has 13 residues. V was clipped by 4 bases and J by 4 bases; unmatched bases: 4. CDR1 is SGHTS and CDR2 is YDEGEE in the germline V gene. For the CDR3, the DNA is TGTGCCAGCAGCCCCGGGGACAGCTATGGCTACACCTTC. Protein sequence: CASSPGDSYGYTF. Full variable domain (rest looked up from reference TRBV5-8 and TRBJ1-2): EAGVTQSPTHLIKTRGQQATLRCSPISGHTSVYWYQQALGLGLQFLLWYDEGEERNRGNFPPRFSGRQFPNYSSELNVNALELEDSALYLCASSPGDSYGYTFGSGTRLTVV.

In its sample, this clone was seen a few times. This chain connects TRBV4-1 to TRBJ1-5; 9 nucleotides align to TRBD1. The junction had 5 bases not matched to a gene; V was cut back by 3 bases and J by 5 bases. There are 15 residues in the CDR3. Germline V gene lookup returns CDR1 MGHRA and CDR2 YSYEKL. CDR3 protein: CASSQDGTGYQPQHF. The CDR3, as DNA: TGCGCCAGCAGCCAGGACGGGACAGGGTATCAGCCCCAGCATTTT.

This chain joins TRBV11-2 and TRBJ1-2; D not certain. CDR3 length: 16 amino acids. The germline V and J ends were trimmed by 5 bases and 3 bases, with 19 bases remaining between them. CDR1 and CDR2 from the germline V gene are SGHAT and FQNNGV. The CDR3 is CASSQARTSDYYGYTF. In nucleotides, the CDR3 is TGTGCCAGCAGCCAGGCGCGGACCTCGGACTACTATGGCTACACCTTC.

This clone was detected only once. Other DNA sequences in this sample translate to the same CDR3. This sequence joins TRBV5-1 and TRBJ2-1, with D possibly being TRBD2 (6 bases). CDR3 length: 13 residues. Trimming pared 2 bases from V and 4 bases from J, leaving 7 bases between. Germline lookup yields CDR1 SGHRS and CDR2 YFSETQ. Written as DNA, the CDR3 is TGCGCCAGCAGCTTTGGGGGGTACAATGAGCAGTTCTTC. This encodes CASSFGGYNEQFF.

The chain employs TRBV11-2 and TRBJ1-1; TRBD1 is a possible D gene (6 bases). Germline V gene sequence: CDR1 SGHAT, CDR2 FQNNGV. Trimming stripped 0 bases from V and 2 bases from J, with 19 bases between. The CDR3 spans 18 residues. The CDR3 region is CASSLDQYRVTINTEAFF. Written as DNA, the CDR3 is TGTGCCAGCAGCTTAGATCAGTACAGGGTGACGATTAACACTGAAGCTTTCTTT.

The chain recombines TRBV7-2 with TRBJ1-5; D is unclear. The CDR3 is made up of 16 amino acids. In germline, CDR1 is SGHTA, CDR2 FQGNSA. Trimming took 2 bases from V and 5 from J, leaving 16 bases between them. DNA for the CDR3: TGTGCCAGCAGCTTAACTTCTGTGCGTGTGGATCAGCCCCAGCATTTT. Amino acid sequence: CASSLTSVRVDQPQHF.

The chain recombines TRBV19 with TRBJ2-3, with no clear D. The germline CDR1 and CDR2 sequences are LNHDA and SQIVND (reference sequence). V was clipped by 7 bases and J by 1 base, with 3 bases between them. This CDR3 contains 11 residues. The CDR3 spells CASIGTDTQYF. The CDR3 nucleotides are TGTGCCAGTATAGGCACAGATACGCAGTATTTT.

The rearrangement uses TRBV12-3 or TRBV12-4 and TRBJ1-6; D unclear. The CDR3 length is 13 residues. V lost 5 bases, J lost 7 bases, and 9 bases lay in between. The CDR3 sequence is CASSRGENSPLHF. CDR3 nucleotides: TGTGCCAGCAGTCGGGGAGAGAATTCACCCCTCCACTTT.

The chain has TRBV7-9 and TRBJ1-1; D is unclear. The germline V gene encodes CDR1 SEHNR and CDR2 FQNEAQ (reference sequence). This CDR3 is built from 13 residues. V gave up 3 bases and J gave up 8 bases, with 13 bases separating them. The CDR3 region has the DNA TGTGCCAGCAGCTTTGTGAGGGAGGGAGAAGCTTTCTTT. The encoded protein is CASSFVREGEAFF.